This T cell receptor beta chain was profiled in a study of OX40 agonist ivuxolimab in advanced cancers. Here immunoSEQ multiplex PCR was the method, and the copy in TCRdb shows in-frame clones only, minus some. The profile shows 70,000 to 95,000 clones, around 90% of them singletons. Germline-derived CDR1 and CDR2 are SSHAT and FNYEAQ (reference sequence). Trimming removed 5 bases at V and 5 bases at J, with 17 bases between. The CDR3 contains 15 residues. The V call is TRBV7-7, the J call TRBJ2-3, with D uncertain. The clonotype was recovered from an adult with an advanced solid tumor such as melanoma, head and neck, liver or kidney cancer. Sample: CD4+ or CD8+ T cells sorted from blood, taken in a trial of the OX40 agonist ivuxolimab. CDR3 loop: CASSARLSPGDTQYF. For the CDR3, the DNA is TGTGCCAGCAGCGCCAGACTTTCCCCCGGAGATACGCAGTATTTT.